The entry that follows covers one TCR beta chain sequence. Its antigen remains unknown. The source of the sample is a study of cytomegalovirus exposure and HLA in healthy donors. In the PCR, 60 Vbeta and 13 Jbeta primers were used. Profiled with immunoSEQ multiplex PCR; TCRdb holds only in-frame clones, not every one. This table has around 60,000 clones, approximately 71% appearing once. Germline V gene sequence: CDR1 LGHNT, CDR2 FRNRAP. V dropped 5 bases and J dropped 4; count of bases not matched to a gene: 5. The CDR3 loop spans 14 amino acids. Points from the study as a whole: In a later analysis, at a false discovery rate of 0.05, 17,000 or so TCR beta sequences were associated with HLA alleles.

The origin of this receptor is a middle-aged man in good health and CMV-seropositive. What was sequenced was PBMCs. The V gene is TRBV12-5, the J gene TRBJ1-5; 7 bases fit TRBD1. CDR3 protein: CASGRQGPNQPQHF. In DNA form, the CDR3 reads TGTGCTAGTGGTCGACAGGGTCCAAATCAGCCCCAGCATTTT.